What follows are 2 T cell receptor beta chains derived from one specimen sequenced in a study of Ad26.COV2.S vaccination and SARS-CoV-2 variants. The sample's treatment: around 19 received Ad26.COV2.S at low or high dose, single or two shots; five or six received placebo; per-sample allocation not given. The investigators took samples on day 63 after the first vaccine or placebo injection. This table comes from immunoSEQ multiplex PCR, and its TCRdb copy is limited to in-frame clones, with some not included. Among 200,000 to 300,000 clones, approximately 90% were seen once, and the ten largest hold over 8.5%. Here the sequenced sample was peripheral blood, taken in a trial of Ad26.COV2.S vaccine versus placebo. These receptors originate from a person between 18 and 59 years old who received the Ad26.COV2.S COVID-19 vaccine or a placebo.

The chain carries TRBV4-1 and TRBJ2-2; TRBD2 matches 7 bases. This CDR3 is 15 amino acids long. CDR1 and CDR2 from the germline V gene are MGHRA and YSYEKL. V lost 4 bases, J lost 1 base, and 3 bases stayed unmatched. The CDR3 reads CASSPGGRNTGELFF. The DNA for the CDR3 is TGCGCCAGCAGCCCCGGGGGGAGGAACACCGGGGAGCTGTTTTTT.

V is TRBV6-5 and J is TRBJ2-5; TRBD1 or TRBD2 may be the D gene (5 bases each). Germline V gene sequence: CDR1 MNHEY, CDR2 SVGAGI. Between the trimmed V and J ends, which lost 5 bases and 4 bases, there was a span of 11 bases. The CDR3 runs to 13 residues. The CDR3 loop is CASSPTGGETQYF. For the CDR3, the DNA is TGTGCCAGCAGTCCTACAGGAGGAGAGACCCAGTACTTC.